The rows below give T cell receptor beta chains drawn from one sample of a study of vaccination and CD4 T cells after COVID-19. These receptors are not linked to any known antigen. MiXCR was run by TCRdb on the PCR reads, yielding one entry per CDR3 protein. The sample contains 20,000 to 25,000 distinct CDR3 sequences, around 48% of which appear only once. The sample consisted of CD4+ T cells from blood, cultured in vitro. The origin of the receptors is a human donor who had recovered from COVID-19. CDR3s include the opening cysteine and the closing phenylalanine or tryptophan. Fields, in order: V gene, D gene, clone size, J gene, CDR3 DNA, CDR3 protein. The D gene is left open where the match is weak. Clone size is not always given. Where it is, it says once, few, many or a class for expanded clones.

v_call: TRBV7-6; d_call: NA; clone_size: NA; j_call: TRBJ2-3; cdr3_nt: TGTGCCAGCAGCTTAGCGCAAGGGGTAGATACGCAGTATTTT; cdr3_aa: CASSLAQGVDTQYF
v_call: TRBV29-1; d_call: NA; clone_size: NA; j_call: TRBJ2-3; cdr3_nt: TGCAGCGTTGAGGTTCGGAAGGCGCAGTATTTT; cdr3_aa: CSVEVRKAQYF
v_call: TRBV6-1; d_call: TRBD2; clone_size: NA; j_call: TRBJ2-1; cdr3_nt: TGTGCCAGCACTCGGACTAGCGGCAATGAGCAGTTCTTC; cdr3_aa: CASTRTSGNEQFF
v_call: TRBV7-9; d_call: TRBD1; clone_size: few; j_call: TRBJ1-2; cdr3_nt: TGTGCCAGCAGCTTCGCGTCGACAGGGTATGGCTACACCTTC; cdr3_aa: CASSFASTGYGYTF
v_call: TRBV29-1; d_call: NA; clone_size: NA; j_call: TRBJ2-3; cdr3_nt: TGCAGCGTCCCGAACAGCACAGATACGCAGTATTTT; cdr3_aa: CSVPNSTDTQYF
v_call: TRBV10-3; d_call: NA; clone_size: NA; j_call: TRBJ2-7; cdr3_nt: TGTGCCATCAGTCCCGGAGGGAGCACCTCCTACGAGCAGTACTTC; cdr3_aa: CAISPGGSTSYEQYF
v_call: TRBV19; d_call: TRBD1; clone_size: few; j_call: TRBJ2-5; cdr3_nt: TGTGCCAGTAGTAGCAGACAGGGGGCAGAGACCCAGTACTTC; cdr3_aa: CASSSRQGAETQYF
v_call: TRBV20-1; d_call: NA; clone_size: few; j_call: TRBJ2-2; cdr3_nt: TGCAGTGCTAGCGGGGGGCCGAGGGTGGGGGAGCTGTTTTTT; cdr3_aa: CSASGGPRVGELFF
v_call: TRBV5-1; d_call: TRBD1; clone_size: NA; j_call: TRBJ1-6; cdr3_nt: TGCGCCAGCAGCCAACAGGGGGCGGATTCACCCCTCCACTTT; cdr3_aa: CASSQQGADSPLHF
v_call: TRBV2; d_call: NA; clone_size: NA; j_call: TRBJ1-2; cdr3_nt: TGTGCCAGCAGTGTGCAGGGGACCTATGGCTACACCTTC; cdr3_aa: CASSVQGTYGYTF
v_call: TRBV18; d_call: NA; clone_size: NA; j_call: TRBJ1-2; cdr3_nt: TGTGCCAGCTCACCATTAGGGGATGGAGGCTACACCTTC; cdr3_aa: CASSPLGDGGYTF
v_call: TRBV11-3; d_call: TRBD2; clone_size: NA; j_call: TRBJ2-1; cdr3_nt: TGTGCCAGCAGCTATGGGGAGGGCCGGGTGAATGAGCAGTTCTTC; cdr3_aa: CASSYGEGRVNEQFF
v_call: TRBV10-2; d_call: TRBD1; clone_size: NA; j_call: TRBJ2-7; cdr3_nt: TGCGCCAGCAGTCCTTCGGACAGGGGGGGGTACGAGCAGTACTTC; cdr3_aa: CASSPSDRGGYEQYF
v_call: TRBV7-2; d_call: NA; clone_size: few; j_call: TRBJ2-1; cdr3_nt: TGTGCCAGCAGCTCCATGGAGGGAGCCTACAATGAGCAGTTCTTC; cdr3_aa: CASSSMEGAYNEQFF
v_call: TRBV6-1; d_call: NA; clone_size: NA; j_call: TRBJ1-4; cdr3_nt: TGTGCCAGCAGCCGACTCGGGCAGGGGATTGAAAAACTGTTTTTT; cdr3_aa: CASSRLGQGIEKLFF
v_call: TRBV25-1; d_call: TRBD1; clone_size: few; j_call: TRBJ2-7; cdr3_nt: TGTGCCAGCAGTGGTACAGGGGGGATCCTTTACGAGCAGTACTTC; cdr3_aa: CASSGTGGILYEQYF
v_call: TRBV7-6; d_call: TRBD2; clone_size: once; j_call: TRBJ2-5; cdr3_nt: TGTGCCAGCAGCTTCCCGGGACTAGCGGGAGGCGGGACCCAGTACTTC; cdr3_aa: CASSFPGLAGGGTQYF
v_call: TRBV7-2; d_call: NA; clone_size: NA; j_call: TRBJ1-5; cdr3_nt: TGTGCCAGCAGCTTAGTACGAGGGGATCAGCCCCAGCATTTT; cdr3_aa: CASSLVRGDQPQHF
v_call: TRBV7-3; d_call: NA; clone_size: few; j_call: TRBJ2-2; cdr3_nt: TGTGCCAGCAGCTTAAGTCCTAACACCGGGGAGCTGTTTTTT; cdr3_aa: CASSLSPNTGELFF
v_call: TRBV7-7; d_call: NA; clone_size: NA; j_call: TRBJ2-1; cdr3_nt: TGTGCCAGCAGCCGAGACGGGGATGAGCAGTTCTTC; cdr3_aa: CASSRDGDEQFF
v_call: TRBV11-3; d_call: NA; clone_size: NA; j_call: TRBJ2-2; cdr3_nt: TGTGCCAGCAGCTTTACGAACACCGGGGAGCTGTTTTTT; cdr3_aa: CASSFTNTGELFF
v_call: TRBV7-7; d_call: NA; clone_size: NA; j_call: TRBJ2-7; cdr3_nt: TGTGCTAGCAGCTTAGCAGGCGGGGCCTCCTACGAGCAGTACTTC; cdr3_aa: CASSLAGGASYEQYF
v_call: TRBV20-1; d_call: TRBD2; clone_size: NA; j_call: TRBJ2-1; cdr3_nt: TGCAGTGCTAGTTCCTCCGGACTAGCGGAGGGAAGCTCCTACAATGAGCAGTTCTTC; cdr3_aa: CSASSSGLAEGSSYNEQFF
v_call: TRBV2; d_call: NA; clone_size: NA; j_call: TRBJ2-7; cdr3_nt: TGTGCCAGCAAACGGGACACAGCCTACGAGCAGTACTTC; cdr3_aa: CASKRDTAYEQYF
v_call: TRBV11-2; d_call: NA; clone_size: NA; j_call: TRBJ2-3; cdr3_nt: TGTGCCAGCAGCACAAACTTCAGGACAGATACGCAGTATTTT; cdr3_aa: CASSTNFRTDTQYF
v_call: TRBV6-4; d_call: NA; clone_size: NA; j_call: TRBJ1-6; cdr3_nt: TGTGCCAGCAGTGACCGGGGATCCTACCATTCACCCCTCCACTTT; cdr3_aa: CASSDRGSYHSPLHF
v_call: TRBV20-1; d_call: NA; clone_size: few; j_call: TRBJ1-1; cdr3_nt: TGCAGTGCTACCTCCCCTCGGGGAATGGGCACTGAAGCTTTCTTT; cdr3_aa: CSATSPRGMGTEAFF
v_call: TRBV20-1; d_call: NA; clone_size: few; j_call: TRBJ2-1; cdr3_nt: TGCAGTGCTAGAAACCCAAATTTCTACAATGAGCAGTTCTTC; cdr3_aa: CSARNPNFYNEQFF
v_call: TRBV24-1; d_call: NA; clone_size: NA; j_call: TRBJ1-2; cdr3_nt: TGTGCCACCAGTGATACCGGGACAAACAACTATGGCTACACCTTC; cdr3_aa: CATSDTGTNNYGYTF
v_call: TRBV18; d_call: TRBD1; clone_size: few; j_call: TRBJ1-1; cdr3_nt: TGTGCCAGCTCACCACGGACAGGCAGGGACACTGAAGCTTTCTTT; cdr3_aa: CASSPRTGRDTEAFF
v_call: TRBV7-9; d_call: NA; clone_size: NA; j_call: TRBJ2-2; cdr3_nt: TGTGCCAGCAGCTTTATGGGCGGATACACCGGGGAGCTGTTTTTT; cdr3_aa: CASSFMGGYTGELFF
v_call: TRBV24-1; d_call: TRBD1; clone_size: NA; j_call: TRBJ2-1; cdr3_nt: TGTGCCACCAGTGATGTCGGGACAGGGGACAATGAGCAGTTCTTC; cdr3_aa: CATSDVGTGDNEQFF
v_call: TRBV11-3; d_call: TRBD1; clone_size: NA; j_call: TRBJ2-1; cdr3_nt: TGTGCCAGCAGCTTAGATCCCCGGACAGGGGGGGACTACAATGAGCAGTTCTTC; cdr3_aa: CASSLDPRTGGDYNEQFF
v_call: TRBV6-1; d_call: NA; clone_size: NA; j_call: TRBJ1-6; cdr3_nt: TGTGCCGGCACCCGGGGGGCGACCTCCTATAATTCACCCCTCCACTTT; cdr3_aa: CAGTRGATSYNSPLHF
v_call: TRBV7-8; d_call: NA; clone_size: NA; j_call: TRBJ2-2; cdr3_nt: TGTGCCAGCAGCTTATCCAGGGGCGGGGAGCTGTTTTTT; cdr3_aa: CASSLSRGGELFF
v_call: TRBV6-4; d_call: TRBD2; clone_size: NA; j_call: TRBJ2-1; cdr3_nt: TGTGCCAGCAGTTCCAACCTGGGACTAGCGGGGGGGCAGCAGTTCTTC; cdr3_aa: CASSSNLGLAGGQQFF
v_call: TRBV28; d_call: TRBD1; clone_size: NA; j_call: TRBJ2-7; cdr3_nt: TGTGCCAGCAGTTCCGGGACAGGGGGTACCTACGAGCAGTACTTC; cdr3_aa: CASSSGTGGTYEQYF
v_call: TRBV7-9; d_call: NA; clone_size: NA; j_call: TRBJ2-1; cdr3_nt: TGTGCCAGCAGCTTTTACCTACGAAATAGCGGTAATGAGCAGTTCTTC; cdr3_aa: CASSFYLRNSGNEQFF
v_call: TRBV2; d_call: NA; clone_size: few; j_call: TRBJ1-1; cdr3_nt: TGTGCCAGCACCGACAGTCGCGGCGCTTTCTTT; cdr3_aa: CASTDSRGAFF
v_call: TRBV7-2; d_call: TRBD2; clone_size: NA; j_call: TRBJ2-5; cdr3_nt: TGTGCCAGCAGCTTAGGTGGGGGGGGAGGTGAGACCCAGTACTTC; cdr3_aa: CASSLGGGGGETQYF
v_call: TRBV6-1; d_call: NA; clone_size: NA; j_call: TRBJ1-1; cdr3_nt: TGTGCCAGCCCGACCTTGGGAAACACTGAAGCTTTCTTT; cdr3_aa: CASPTLGNTEAFF
v_call: TRBV12-2; d_call: NA; clone_size: NA; j_call: TRBJ1-6; cdr3_nt: TGTGCAAGTCGCTTAGAGGGGTCAAATTCACCCCTCCACTTT; cdr3_aa: CASRLEGSNSPLHF
v_call: TRBV12-3/TRBV12-4; d_call: NA; clone_size: NA; j_call: TRBJ1-2; cdr3_nt: TGTGCCAGCAGAGCGGGACCCTTTGGGGGCTACACCTTC; cdr3_aa: CASRAGPFGGYTF
v_call: TRBV5-4; d_call: NA; clone_size: NA; j_call: TRBJ2-6; cdr3_nt: TGTGCCAGCAGCTTGGCCGGGGGGGCCAACGTCCTGACTTTC; cdr3_aa: CASSLAGGANVLTF
v_call: TRBV24-1; d_call: NA; clone_size: NA; j_call: TRBJ2-3; cdr3_nt: TGTGCCACCAGTGATAACAGAACGGATACGCAGTATTTT; cdr3_aa: CATSDNRTDTQYF
v_call: TRBV6-1; d_call: TRBD1; clone_size: NA; j_call: TRBJ2-2; cdr3_nt: TGTGCCAGCAGGGAACAGGGGGTTAGCACCGGGGAGCTGTTTTTT; cdr3_aa: CASREQGVSTGELFF